This is a list of T cell receptor beta chains from one sample in a study of CD4 T cells in relation to SARS-CoV-2 and coronaviruses. Data came from immunoSEQ multiplex PCR; TCRdb stores just in-frame clones and leaves some out. The data show roughly 30,000 clones, 74% seen once. These receptors lack a known antigen. Material: CD4+ T cells from PBMCs, cultured in vitro. These receptor sequences come from a human donor in good health. Both conserved end residues are part of each CDR3. A D gene is named only where the DNA matches it firmly. Size is stated for part of the rows, as once, few or many counts, or as a class when the clone is expanded.

clone_size	j_call	v_call	d_call	cdr3_nt	cdr3_aa
NA	TRBJ2-1	TRBV7-9	NA	TGTGCCAGCAGCTTAGCGGGGTCACCTGGAGATGAGCAGTTCTTC	CASSLAGSPGDEQFF
NA	TRBJ1-6	TRBV5-6	TRBD1	TGTGCCAGCAACGGAAGGGGGCGGAATTCACCCCTCCACTTT	CASNGRGRNSPLHF
NA	TRBJ1-2	TRBV19	TRBD1	TGTGCCAGTAGGAACAGGGGGGGTCCCTATGGCTACACCTTC	CASRNRGGPYGYTF
NA	TRBJ2-4	TRBV7-2	TRBD1	TGTGCCAGCAGCTATCCGGGACAGGGGAACAAAAACATTCAGTACTTC	CASSYPGQGNKNIQYF
once	TRBJ2-2	TRBV11-3	NA	TGTGCCAGCAGCGGACAGACCACCGGGGAGCTGTTTTTT	CASSGQTTGELFF
NA	TRBJ2-2	TRBV6-5	NA	TGTGCCAGCAGTTATGTGAACAGTCCCGCGAGGGAGCTGTTTTTT	CASSYVNSPARELFF
NA	TRBJ2-7	TRBV6-5	NA	TGTGCCAGCAGGTTAATTACAGGGGAGCAGTACTTC	CASRLITGEQYF
NA	TRBJ1-2	TRBV19	NA	TGTGCCAGTAGTCCAGAACGGACAAGACCTAACTATGGCTACACCTTC	CASSPERTRPNYGYTF
NA	TRBJ2-6	TRBV5-1	NA	TGCGCCAGCAGGGAAGGACAGATGACTGGGGCCAACGTCCTGACTTTC	CASREGQMTGANVLTF
once	TRBJ1-1	TRBV18	NA	TGTGCCAGCTCACCACCGAATGGTCAGAACACTGAAGCTTTCTTT	CASSPPNGQNTEAFF
NA	TRBJ1-1	TRBV11-3	NA	TGTGCCAGCAGCTTAGGAAGTCGGCAGGGGAACACTGAAGCTTTCTTT	CASSLGSRQGNTEAFF
NA	TRBJ1-5	TRBV2	NA	TGTGCCAGCAGAGGGGGACTCCTAATCAATCAGCCCCAGCATTTT	CASRGGLLINQPQHF
once	TRBJ2-7	TRBV19	NA	TGTGCCAGTAGTTTACAGGGGACTTATTACGAGCAGTACTTC	CASSLQGTYYEQYF
NA	TRBJ1-3	TRBV7-2	TRBD1	TGTGCCGTTGACAGGGGGCAAGGAAACACCATATATTTT	CAVDRGQGNTIYF
NA	TRBJ2-5	TRBV15	TRBD1	TGTGCCACCAGCAGAGTGAGGGGGCTCGAGACCCAGTACTTC	CATSRVRGLETQYF
once	TRBJ2-5	TRBV18	TRBD1	TGTGCCAGCTCAGCGGCAGGGGGCGGAGAGACCCAGTACTTC	CASSAAGGGETQYF
NA	TRBJ1-3	TRBV10-3	NA	TGTGCCGCCCTAGGGACTCGCGGAAACACCATATATTTT	CAALGTRGNTIYF
NA	TRBJ1-2	TRBV7-9	NA	TGTGCCAGCAGCTTACGGGACAACTATGGCTACACCTTC	CASSLRDNYGYTF
NA	TRBJ1-4	TRBV5-1	NA	TGCGCCAGCAGCTTGTCCGCGGGGAGTGAAAAACTGTTTTTT	CASSLSAGSEKLFF
NA	TRBJ1-5	TRBV29-1	NA	TGCAGCGTTGGAGGGGGGAATCAGCCCCAGCATTTT	CSVGGGNQPQHF
NA	TRBJ2-7	TRBV27	TRBD2	TGTGCCAGCAGTTTAACTAGCGGGGGGGGGTACGAGCAGTACTTC	CASSLTSGGGYEQYF
NA	TRBJ2-2	TRBV5-1	NA	TGCGCCAGCAGCTTAGGAGGTAACACCGGGGAGCTGTTTTTT	CASSLGGNTGELFF
NA	TRBJ1-4	TRBV3-1/TRBV3-2	NA	TGTGCCAGCAGCCACGGACGCGAGGGAAAACTGTTTTTT	CASSHGREGKLFF
NA	TRBJ1-2	TRBV5-1	TRBD1	TGCGCCAGCAGCTTGGGCTGGACAGGGGCCTATGGCTACACCTTC	CASSLGWTGAYGYTF
NA	TRBJ2-2	TRBV2	NA	TGTGCCAGCTCGGAGGGGGCGAACACCGGGGAGCTGTTTTTT	CASSEGANTGELFF
NA	TRBJ2-5	TRBV3-1/TRBV3-2	NA	TGTGCCAGCAGCCAAGGGGAGACCCAGTACTTC	CASSQGETQYF
once	TRBJ2-5	TRBV19	NA	TGTGCCAGTAGTATAACGGATCTACAAGAGACCCAGTACTTC	CASSITDLQETQYF
NA	TRBJ1-4	TRBV6-5	NA	TGTGCCAGCAGTAGACAGGTGGACAATGAAAAACTGTTTTTT	CASSRQVDNEKLFF
few	TRBJ1-6	TRBV7-9	TRBD1	TGTGCCAGCAGCTTCGGGACAGGGGTTTCACCCCTCCACTTT	CASSFGTGVSPLHF
once	TRBJ2-3	TRBV7-2	TRBD1	TGTGCCAGCAGCGTCCGGGACAGGGTGTCAGATACGCAGTATTTT	CASSVRDRVSDTQYF
NA	TRBJ1-2	TRBV6-5	TRBD1	TGTGCCAGCCGTTCCGGGACAGGGTTAGACTATGGCTACACCTTC	CASRSGTGLDYGYTF
once	TRBJ2-3	TRBV18	NA	TGTGCCAGCTCACCAACAGATACGCAGTATTTT	CASSPTDTQYF
NA	TRBJ2-3	TRBV27	NA	TGTGCCAGCAGTTTATCCAGCACAGATACGCAGTATTTT	CASSLSSTDTQYF
NA	TRBJ1-1	TRBV3-1/TRBV3-2	NA	TGTGCCAGCAGACCTTCTCAGGGAGAAGATAAAGCTTTCTTT	CASRPSQGEDKAFF